Sequencing of this TCR beta chain was carried out in a study of cytomegalovirus exposure and HLA in healthy donors listed by TCRdb under 2017. As for the study more broadly: In an earlier analysis of 587 of the donors, approximately 260 Gb of sequence data and 90 million to 130 million unique TCR beta sequences from 180 million or so T cells were reported. In a later genetic analysis, genome-wide SNP genotypes for about 65% of the roughly 670 donors were used, and that subset was treated as a discovery cohort. HLA typing included class I and class II loci at four-digit resolution. In the later analysis, no new phenotypic data were used to find candidate immune exposures; instead, reliance was placed on TCR beta sequences and their occurrence across donors. The study combined high-throughput TCR immunosequencing, statistical association of individual TCRs with disease status, and machine learning to predict cytomegalovirus infection status. Four to six DR-DQ haplotypes were handled as single units for association and clustering because linkage in the cohort was strong. The genetic ancestry cluster associated with self-reported Caucasian donors included around 76% of the 300 to 450 genotyped donors. To decide whether each TCR beta V gene segment behaved as functional or pseudogenic, an earlier analysis of some 540 of the donors relied on high-throughput TCR beta sequencing. The number of donors typed differed by locus, with 629-630 for A, B, C, DRB1 and DQB1, 522 for DQA1, approximately 570 for DPA1, and under 490 for DPB1. Along with the approximately 620-subject first cohort, a separate validation cohort of over 90 different subjects was used. Every repertoire in the discovery cohort had been generated on one and the same sequencing platform. In a later analysis, previously published TCR beta repertoires from roughly 710 donors were re-analyzed and high-resolution HLA genotyping was added so that TCR occurrence patterns could be studied. An early release that covered some 640 HLA-typed donors contained approximately 300 gigabases of sequencing data and some 87 million unique TCR sequences. Donor age, sex, ethnicity and CMV serostatus were collected together with the repertoire data. Among about 390 genotyped donors of the cohort, an average of roughly 240,000 unique TCR beta nucleotide sequences were sequenced per donor, about a sixth of them non-productive. Using immunosequencing, the study profiled T cell repertoires from 666 subjects and related those repertoires to cytomegalovirus serostatus. The study aimed to test whether cataloging public T cell receptors could reveal signatures of past pathogen exposure. Study-wide findings and limitations: Correlated functional status among segregating V segments might be attributable to linkage disequilibrium, but an unknown experimental factor could not be ruled out. HLA typing was unavailable for some donors at each locus, so association tests used only the typed subset. A group of highly shared sequence variants was considered likely to be a technical artifact of the sequencing pipeline. Several of the top co-occurrence clusters appeared to be linked to parvovirus B19, influenza, CMV and Epstein-Barr virus, according to a later analysis. In a later analysis, some 17,000 TCR beta sequences were associated with specific HLA alleles at a false discovery rate of 0.05. Most CMV-associated TCR beta chains appeared to be HLA-restricted in a later analysis, and the HLA associations seemed to be driven largely by CMV exposure. In both the original and validation cohorts, the classifier was reported to diagnose cytomegalovirus status with high specificity and sensitivity. The cohort was sequenced for TCR beta chains only, and without alpha or paired-chain data the features that could be detected were limited. A later genetic analysis reported fewer N-insertions in productive TCRs among donors in an Asian-associated ancestry cluster than the 666-donor mean. An earlier analysis of 587 of the donors showed that most TCR beta V segments appeared in productive rearrangements either about 87% or about 30% of the time, which broadly matched IMGT annotations. Some IMGT-functional V segments, including TRBV6-2 and TRBV6-3, could not be told apart with the 87-base-pair reads, so those segments were excluded. Compared with equally common non-associated chains, HLA-associated TCR beta chains in a later analysis were more clonally expanded and had lower generation probabilities. According to a later analysis, TCR association rates differed among HLA loci, with DRB1 alleles showing the most associated TCRs and HLA-C alleles showing the fewest. In a later genetic analysis, a missense DCLRE1C variant was associated with V-gene and J-gene trimming of TCR beta chains, and the association was replicated in an independent cohort. Because counts were too low, about 18 rarely observed V segments, including chromosome 9 orphons, were excluded from the earlier analysis of several hundred of the donors. Strong co-occurrence of HLA alleles, especially DR and DQ, made assigning TCR associations to individual alleles difficult. Across donors, most TCR sequences were observed very rarely, whereas some public TCRs were present in many individuals. It was suggested by the authors that the approach could potentially be generalized to other disease states and immunological phenotypes. A total of 150 or so TCR beta chains were listed by the study as associated with cytomegalovirus. Presence/absence analyses assumed roughly uniform sequencing depth across donors, an assumption that may not hold. The only immune exposure information available for the cohort was CMV serostatus. A further reported finding was that TCR beta sequences accurately predicted the HLA-A and HLA-B alleles for most subjects in the first cohort. In vitro tests confirmed that a few of the cytomegalovirus-associated TCR beta chains recognize cytomegalovirus antigens.

The cohort comprised more than 550 healthy bone marrow donors. At the time of sampling, all cohort members were nominally healthy, though unrecorded immune exposures were likely present. The donor tested CMV seronegative, placing the donor among the approximately 400 seronegative members of the cohort. A peripheral blood sample was provided by each donor, and peripheral blood mononuclear cells were used for TCR beta sequencing. The Qiagen DNeasy Blood Extraction Kit was used to extract genomic DNA from the blood cell samples. Libraries were constructed by the immunoSEQ multiplex PCR assay. The multiplex PCR relied on a mix of 60 forward primers for TCR Vbeta segments and 13 reverse primers for TCR Jbeta segments. The CDR3 region of rearranged TCR beta genes was amplified from genomic DNA by a multiplex PCR assay. On the Illumina HiSeq System, the amplified TCR beta libraries were sequenced as 87-base-pair reads. The source study handled its data this way. Across the roughly 700 repertoires, a later analysis counted approximately 83 million unique TCR beta chains, around 11 million of which were shared by at least two donors. Raw reads were error-corrected and collapsed into unique sequences by a nearest-neighbor algorithm in which closely related sequences were merged to remove PCR and sequencing errors. CDR3 sequences were aligned to IMGT reference sequences to assign V, D and J gene segments. For a sequence to be retained, a match of at least six nucleotides to both a V gene segment and a J gene segment was required. A rearrangement was called productive if the CDR3 had no stop codons and remained in frame with V and J, and every other rearrangement was called non-productive. Following IMGT convention, CDR3 was defined as the stretch from the second conserved V-encoded cysteine up to the conserved J-encoded phenylalanine. Sequences without an unambiguous match to a single V gene segment were excluded from the earlier analysis of over 500 of the donors. An earlier analysis of under 750 of the donors called V segments functional above 56.7% productive rearrangements and segregating when the between-donor standard deviation exceeded 5%. A statistical classification framework was built for diagnosing cytomegalovirus status from the catalog of TCR beta chain sequences. In a later analysis, V and J genes were assigned by comparing TCR nucleotide sequences against IMGT/GENE-DB human TR gene sequences. A later analysis assigned CDR3 sequences and most-parsimonious VDJ recombination scenarios with the TCRdist pipeline. In a later analysis, every TCR beta chain was defined by the combination of its CDR3 amino acid sequence and its V-gene family, and reads without a unique V-gene family were dropped. To address suspected cross-contamination and a sequencing artifact, a later analysis removed a few hundred highly shared, low-generation-probability nucleotide sequences. For each public chain, a later analysis derived a clonal expansion index from normalized ranks of inferred template counts within each repertoire. Generation probabilities in a later analysis came from a VDJ recombination model fitted to out-of-frame rearrangements, and those results were checked against IGoR. In a later analysis, TCR-TCR, TCR-HLA and TCR-CMV co-occurrence was scored with hypergeometric tests, and a repertoire-size bias correction was applied to TCR pairs. False discovery rates were estimated in a later analysis by permuting HLA or CMV assignments 20 times. In a later analysis, co-occurring TCRs were grouped with DBSCAN, and TCRdist sequence similarity was added when clustering was performed within HLA-allele-positive subsets. Repertoires with fewer than 30,000 or more than 120,000 public chains, plus five repertoires with anomalous nucleotide sharing, were excluded from co-occurrence clustering. What TCRdb holds here is the immuneACCESS table cut down to in-frame rearrangements. Part of the clones is not present; checked against another copy, under half of the missing clones reflect an unresolved V gene, and the others are unexplained. Clone size and the V and J calls come from that table; the DNA yielded D and trimming. The sample table holds under 150,000 clones, of which around 72% were seen once. The ten largest make up around 1.8% of the sample.

The table lists this clone with a count of one. The antigen it binds to is not known. Per-nucleotide qualities are absent, and no much larger clonotype sits a single base away. From cysteine to phenylalanine, the CDR3 is 15 amino acids long. The kept DNA is CDR3 alone, 45 bases in frame from the first base. CDR1 and CDR2 are drawn from the germline V gene (reference sequence): LNHDA, SQIVND. V ends up 4 bases short and J 3 bases short, with an unmatched junction base count of 6. The V and J genes are TRBV19 and TRBJ1-5; 7 bases in the junction line up with TRBD1. Sequenced input: PBMCs. The receptor was isolated from a woman aged 35 to 49 in good health and CMV-seronegative. In nucleotides, the sequence is TGTGCCAGTAGTACCCTACAGGGGACCAATCAGCCCCAGCATTTT. Its protein reads: CASSTLQGTNQPQHF.